Below, 17 T cell receptor beta chains from the same sample are listed, as sequenced in a study of cytomegalovirus exposure and HLA in healthy donors. PCR employed 60 Vbeta and 13 Jbeta primers. Some clones are missing from TCRdb's copy, which holds only in-frame ones; the method was immunoSEQ multiplex PCR. The table includes more than 80,000 clones, 82% detected once. The sample consisted of PBMCs. These receptors originate from a man aged 50-59 years in good health and CMV-seronegative.

The J gene is TRBJ1-2, the V gene TRBV7-9; 8 bases fit TRBD1. Losses at the gene ends were 5 bases for V and 0 bases for J; bases not matched to a gene: 14. Germline CDR1 SEHNR, CDR2 FQNEAQ (reference sequence). The CDR3 sequence is 18 residues long. CDR3 coding DNA: TGTGCCAGCAGCCCGATCGCAGGGGGCGCCCTCTCTAACTATGGCTACACCTTC. This codes for CASSPIAGGALSNYGYTF.

There are a few counts of this clone. The rearrangement uses TRBV4-3 and TRBJ1-4; the D gene is possibly TRBD1 (6 bases). This CDR3 contains 15 residues. V lost 0 bases to trimming and J lost 5 bases, with 10 bases between them. Germline loops: CDR1 LGHNA, CDR2 YSLEER. CDR3 residues: CASSQEIGGNEKLFF. As DNA, the CDR3 is TGCGCCAGCAGCCAAGAGATAGGGGGAAATGAAAAACTGTTTTTT.

This clone was counted a single time. The V call is TRBV14, the J call TRBJ2-1; the D gene is possibly TRBD2 (6 bases). The V end was cut by 0 bases, the J end by 10 bases, with 13 bases between. The germline CDR1 and CDR2 sequences are SGHDN and FVKESK. This CDR3 is built from 14 residues. CDR3 sequence: CASSQELRAGEQFF. The CDR3 DNA reads as TGTGCCAGCAGCCAAGAGCTAAGGGCGGGGGAGCAGTTCTTC.

V gene TRBV6-5 combines with J gene TRBJ1-1; weak D call: TRBD1 (6 bases). This CDR3 region has 13 residues. Germline CDR1 MNHEY, CDR2 SVGAGI. V lost 6 bases, J lost 5 bases, and 13 bases lay in between. CDR3 residues: CASRRGKGTEAFF. Here the CDR3 DNA reads TGTGCCAGCAGAAGGGGGAAGGGAACTGAAGCTTTCTTT.

The DNA for the CDR3 is TGTGCCAGCAAATTTGGAGGACAGGGCCAGGGCGAGCAGTACTTC. Its protein is CASKFGGQGQGEQYF. The rearrangement links TRBV6-6 to TRBJ2-7; 8 bases are a match to TRBD1. CDR3 length: 15 amino acids. CDR1 and CDR2 from the germline V gene are MNHNY and SVGAGI (reference sequence). The J segment lost 6 bases and the V segment lost 7 bases, leaving 14 bases of the junction unmatched.

This chain joins TRBV13 and TRBJ2-3; 7 bases are a match to TRBD2. Germline lookup yields CDR1 PRHDT and CDR2 FYEKMQ (reference sequence). The CDR3 sequence is 18 residues long. Unmatched junction bases numbered 16, after V lost 4 bases and J lost 3 bases. The CDR3 loop reads CASSSSSIATSRTDTQYF. The DNA of the CDR3 is TGTGCCAGCAGCTCTTCCTCAATCGCGACTAGCAGGACAGATACGCAGTATTTT.

This chain uses TRBV6-5 with TRBJ1-5; TRBD1 aligns across 8 bases. Germline V gene sequence: CDR1 MNHEY, CDR2 SVGAGI. V was clipped by 9 bases and J by 4 bases; unmatched bases: 8. CDR3 length equals 14 residues. The CDR3 sequence is CASRNRGGNQPQHF. In DNA form, the CDR3 reads TGTGCCAGTAGGAACAGGGGGGGGAATCAGCCCCAGCATTTT.

Concerning this clone itself: Sequence at one end of the junction differs from germline and may be a read error. The chain joins TRBV28 to TRBJ2-3, with a weak D call TRBD2 (5 bases). The CDR3 contains 12 residues. Germline CDR1 is MDHEN and CDR2 is SYDVKM. The CDR3 nucleotides are TGTGCCAGCAGCCGAACAAACTCCCGGACTGAATTT. Encoded protein: CASSRTNSRTEF.

The CDR3 sequence is CASSLQGAGTEAFF. CDR3 nucleotide sequence: TGCGCCAGCAGCTTACAGGGGGCAGGCACTGAAGCTTTCTTT. The chain is built from TRBV5-1 and TRBJ1-1; 9 bases line up with TRBD1. V dropped 2 bases and J dropped 4; count of bases not matched to a gene: 3. The CDR3 spans 14 residues. CDR1 SGHRS and CDR2 YFSETQ come from the germline V gene.

The rearrangement joins TRBV6-1 to TRBJ1-3, with a weak D call TRBD1 (5 bases). The CDR3 is 14 residues long. V lost 8 bases, J lost 4 bases, and 15 bases lay in between. Germline V gives CDR1 MNHNS, CDR2 SASEGT. The CDR3: CASAPARGGNTIYF. CDR3 sequence (DNA): TGTGCCAGCGCCCCAGCCCGGGGGGGAAACACCATATATTTT.

The V call is TRBV7-9, the J call TRBJ2-2; unclear D gene. CDR3 length: 14 amino acids. V was clipped by 11 bases and J by 5 bases, with 18 bases between them. Germline V gene lookup returns CDR1 SEHNR and CDR2 FQNEAQ (reference sequence). In nucleotides, the CDR3 is TGTGCCCTCCGGTCATCTTCCCCAACCGGGGAGCTGTTTTTT. Amino acid sequence: CALRSSSPTGELFF.

V is TRBV6-5 and J is TRBJ1-5; no clear D gene. The CDR3 sequence is 15 residues long. CDR1 is MNHEY and CDR2 is SVGAGI in the germline V gene. V dropped 6 bases and J dropped 0 bases, with 12 bases sitting between them. CDR3 amino acids: CASSLLRGSNQPQHF. The CDR3 DNA is TGTGCCAGCAGCCTACTCCGGGGTAGCAATCAGCCCCAGCATTTT.

The J gene is TRBJ2-3, the V gene TRBV15; 8 bases align to TRBD2. With V trimmed by 0 bases and J by 2 bases, 7 bases remained unmatched. The CDR3 is 17 amino acids. Germline V gives CDR1 LNHNV, CDR2 YYDKDF (reference sequence). The CDR3 loop reads CATSRDLGGGITDTQYF. CDR3 sequence (DNA): TGTGCCACCAGCAGAGATCTAGGCGGGGGGATCACAGATACGCAGTATTTT.

About this clone itself: The junction differs from germline at one of its ends, possibly a read error. The rearrangement links TRBV7-7 to TRBJ2-1; possible D gene TRBD2, 6 bases. Germline V CDR1 and CDR2: SSHAT, FNYEAQ (reference sequence). This CDR3 is built from 16 residues. The CDR3 DNA reads TGTGCTAGCAGCTTAGCGCCGGGACTTTCCTACAATGAGCAGTTCTTC. This encodes CASSLAPGLSYNEQFF.

The chain is built from TRBV27 and TRBJ2-7; TRBD2 matches at 8 bases. Unmatched junction bases numbered 4, after V lost 6 bases and J lost 0 bases. The CDR3 is made up of 14 amino acids. Germline V lookup: CDR1 MNHEY, CDR2 SMNVEV (reference sequence). CDR3 in DNA: TGTGCCAGCAGCATAGCGGGGTCCTCCTACGAGCAGTACTTC. Its protein product is CASSIAGSSYEQYF.

CDR3 coding DNA: TGTGCCAGCAGCTCCTTAGCGGGGGGATTCCTCAATGAGCAGTTCTTC. This codes for CASSSLAGGFLNEQFF. The chain carries TRBV7-2 and TRBJ2-1; 10 nucleotides agree with TRBD2. This CDR3 has 16 residues. Germline-derived CDR1 and CDR2 are SGHTA and FQGNSA. The J segment lost 6 bases and the V segment lost 4 bases, leaving 9 bases of the junction unmatched. Drawing the rest from reference TRBV7-2 and TRBJ2-1, the complete variable domain is GAGVSQSPSNKVTEKGKDVELRCDPISGHTALYWYRQSLGQGLEFLIYFQGNSAPDKSGLPSDRFSAERTGGSVSTLTIQRTQQEDSAVYLCASSSLAGGFLNEQFFGPGTRLTVL.

This chain connects TRBV18 to TRBJ2-7, with TRBD1 matching 11 bases. Trimming cost V 5 bases and J 2 bases; bases outside gene matches: 2. The germline V gene has CDR1 KGHSH and CDR2 LQKENI. The CDR3 totals 14 residues. The CDR3 protein is CASSTGQGAYEQYF. The CDR3 DNA reads TGTGCCAGCTCAACGGGACAGGGGGCCTACGAGCAGTACTTC.